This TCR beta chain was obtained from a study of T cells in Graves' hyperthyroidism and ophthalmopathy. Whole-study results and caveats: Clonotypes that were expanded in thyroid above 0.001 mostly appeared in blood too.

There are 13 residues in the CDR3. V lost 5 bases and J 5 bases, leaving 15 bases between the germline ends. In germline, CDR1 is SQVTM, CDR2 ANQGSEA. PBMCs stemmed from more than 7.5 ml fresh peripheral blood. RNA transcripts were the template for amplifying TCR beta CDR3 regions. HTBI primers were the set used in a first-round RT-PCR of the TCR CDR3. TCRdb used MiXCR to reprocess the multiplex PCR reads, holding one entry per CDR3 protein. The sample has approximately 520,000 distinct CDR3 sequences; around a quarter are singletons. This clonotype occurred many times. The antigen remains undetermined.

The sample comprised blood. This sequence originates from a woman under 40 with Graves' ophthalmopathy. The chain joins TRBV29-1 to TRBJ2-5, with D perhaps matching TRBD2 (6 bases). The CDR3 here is CSVKSGTGETQYF. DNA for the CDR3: TGCAGCGTTAAATCCGGGACTGGGGAGACCCAGTACTTC.